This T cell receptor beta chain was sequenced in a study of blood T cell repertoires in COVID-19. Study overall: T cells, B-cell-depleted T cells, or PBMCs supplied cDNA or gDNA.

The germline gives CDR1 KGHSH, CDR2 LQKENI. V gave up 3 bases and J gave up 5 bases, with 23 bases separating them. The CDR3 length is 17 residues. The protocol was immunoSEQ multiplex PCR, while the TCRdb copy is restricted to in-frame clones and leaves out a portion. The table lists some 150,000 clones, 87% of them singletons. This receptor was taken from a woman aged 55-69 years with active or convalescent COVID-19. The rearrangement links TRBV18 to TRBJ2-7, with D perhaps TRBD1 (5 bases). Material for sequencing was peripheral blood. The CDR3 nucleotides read TGTGCCAGCTCACCTGGCAGGGCATCCCTACTTGGGGACGAGCAGTACTTC. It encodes CASSPGRASLLGDEQYF. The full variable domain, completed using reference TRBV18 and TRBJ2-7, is NAGVMQNPRHLVRRRGQEARLRCSPMKGHSHVYWYRQLPEEGLKFMVYLQKENIIDESGMPKERFSAEFPKEGPSILRIQQVVRGDSAAYFCASSPGRASLLGDEQYFGPGTRLTVT.